One and the same sample provided the 14 T cell receptor beta chains below, sequenced in a study of CXCR3-negative and CXCR3-positive naive CD8 T cells. These receptors have no known antigen. Study outcomes and limitations: In CXCR3-positive naive cells, the TRB CDR3s were more hydrophobic than in CXCR3-negative naive cells.

The TRB cDNA libraries were prepared by 5' RACE with UMI labels. TCRdb reprocessed the 5' RACE reads and reports one entry per CDR3 protein, with no DNA. In all, the sample yields 49,000 or so distinct CDR3 sequences. Sequencing was performed on naive CXCR3+ CD8+ T cells from blood. The subset here: CD45RO-CCR7+CD27+CD95- naive CD8+ T cells expressing CXCR3 (TNR3+). Source of these receptors: a human donor in good health. Some clones in this sample may be carry-over from other donors' samples.

This chain joins TRBV27 and TRBJ2-7; as DNA is missing, the TRBD1 call by TCRdb cannot be tested. The CDR3 runs to 13 residues. CDR1 and CDR2 from the germline V gene are MNHEY and SMNVEV (reference sequence). The CDR3 loop is CASSLGGTYEQYF.

V usage is TRBV4-3 and J usage is TRBJ2-2; TCRdb picks TRBD1, but there is no DNA to check that call. This CDR3 is 15 amino acids long. CDR1 is LGHNA and CDR2 is YSLEER in the germline V gene. CDR3 sequence reads: CASSQDRQGGGELFF.

The V call is TRBV27, the J call TRBJ1-4; TCRdb's D call, TRBD1, is unchecked because there is no DNA. The CDR3 is 16 amino acids. The V gene's germline CDR1 is MNHEY and CDR2 SMNVEV (reference sequence). CDR3 loop: CASSTSTTGLNEKLFF.

The chain is built from TRBV6-2 or TRBV6-3 and TRBJ2-3; TCRdb outputs TRBD1, but without DNA this stays unchecked. The CDR3 is 12 residues long. Looked up from germline, CDR1 is MNHEY and CDR2 is SVGEGT. The CDR3 loop is CASTGAEDTQYF.

This chain uses TRBV20-1 with TRBJ2-7; no DNA is available, so the TRBD1 call from TCRdb remains unchecked. CDR3 size: 14 residues. The germline V gene encodes CDR1 DFQATT and CDR2 SNEGSKA (reference sequence). The CDR3 sequence is CSARATGVSYEQYF.

This chain links TRBV29-1 with TRBJ2-1; TCRdb names TRBD2, which stays unverified in the absence of DNA. The CDR3 has 13 residues. Germline loops: CDR1 SQVTM, CDR2 ANQGSEA. The CDR3 is CSVTSETYNEQFF.

The V gene is TRBV20-1, the J gene TRBJ2-1; TCRdb calls TRBD2, which cannot be checked without DNA. The CDR3 sequence is 16 residues long. The germline gives CDR1 DFQATT, CDR2 SNEGSKA (reference sequence). The CDR3 loop is CSATPRERGVYNEQFF.

The chain couples TRBV11-2 to TRBJ2-5. This CDR3 has 15 residues. Germline loops: CDR1 SGHAT, CDR2 FQNNGV. The CDR3 spells CASSSLWADQETQYF.

The chain is built from TRBV19 and TRBJ1-1; TCRdb's assignment of TRBD1 cannot be checked, as there is no DNA. Per germline, CDR1 LNHDA and CDR2 SQIVND (reference sequence). The CDR3 totals 12 residues. The CDR3 protein is CASSTRGTEAFF.

The chain carries TRBV12-3 or TRBV12-4 and TRBJ2-2; without DNA, the TCRdb call of TRBD2 cannot be checked. This CDR3 has 16 residues. The CDR3 protein is CASSLPGGTYTGELFF.

Here the CDR3 reads CASSPPLTSGGAYEQYF. The V gene is TRBV14, the J gene TRBJ2-7; the TRBD2 assignment by TCRdb is unverifiable without DNA. Germline assignment: CDR1 SGHDN and CDR2 FVKESK. The CDR3 is made up of 17 amino acids.

V usage is TRBV3-1 and J usage is TRBJ2-3; TCRdb's D call, TRBD2, is unchecked because there is no DNA. The V gene's germline CDR1 is LGHDT and CDR2 YNNKEL (reference sequence). The CDR3 contains 18 residues. The CDR3 is CASSQAEIAGRSTDTQYF.

CDR3 protein: CASSPLGTSYEQYF. The chain has TRBV19 and TRBJ2-7; the D call from TCRdb, TRBD2, cannot be confirmed without DNA. The CDR3 is made up of 14 amino acids. Per germline, CDR1 LNHDA and CDR2 SQIVND (reference sequence).

This chain uses TRBV7-9 with TRBJ1-5; TCRdb's assignment of TRBD1 cannot be checked, as there is no DNA. Germline values: CDR1 SEHNR, CDR2 FQNEAQ (reference sequence). The CDR3 spans 15 residues. This CDR3 is CASSSTEDSNQPQHF.